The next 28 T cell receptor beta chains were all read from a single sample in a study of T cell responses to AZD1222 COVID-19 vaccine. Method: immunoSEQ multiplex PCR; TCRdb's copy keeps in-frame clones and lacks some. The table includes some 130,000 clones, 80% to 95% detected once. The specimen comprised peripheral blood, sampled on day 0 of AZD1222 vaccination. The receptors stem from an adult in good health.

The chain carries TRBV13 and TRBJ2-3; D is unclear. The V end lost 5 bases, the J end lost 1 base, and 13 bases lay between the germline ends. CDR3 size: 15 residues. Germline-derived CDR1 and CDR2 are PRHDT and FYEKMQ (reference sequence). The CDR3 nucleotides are TGTGCCAGCAGCCCTGGGGAACTTCGCACAGATACGCAGTATTTT. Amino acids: CASSPGELRTDTQYF.

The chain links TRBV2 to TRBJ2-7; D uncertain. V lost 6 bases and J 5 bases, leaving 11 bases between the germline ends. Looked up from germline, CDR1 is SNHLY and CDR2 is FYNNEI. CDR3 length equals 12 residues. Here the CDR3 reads CASRDSWDEQYF. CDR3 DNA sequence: TGTGCCAGCAGGGATTCATGGGACGAGCAGTACTTC.

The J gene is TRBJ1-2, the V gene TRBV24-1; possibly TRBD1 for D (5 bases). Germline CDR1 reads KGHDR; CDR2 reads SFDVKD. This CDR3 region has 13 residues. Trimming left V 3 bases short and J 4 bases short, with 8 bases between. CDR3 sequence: CATSDQGSYGYTF. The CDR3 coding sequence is TGTGCCACCAGTGATCAGGGAAGCTATGGCTACACCTTC.

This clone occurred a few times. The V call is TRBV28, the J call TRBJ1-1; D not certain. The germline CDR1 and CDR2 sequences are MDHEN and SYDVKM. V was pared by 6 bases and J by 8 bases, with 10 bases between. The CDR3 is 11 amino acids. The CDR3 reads CASSYRKEAFF. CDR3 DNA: TGTGCCAGCAGCTACCGGAAGGAAGCTTTCTTT.

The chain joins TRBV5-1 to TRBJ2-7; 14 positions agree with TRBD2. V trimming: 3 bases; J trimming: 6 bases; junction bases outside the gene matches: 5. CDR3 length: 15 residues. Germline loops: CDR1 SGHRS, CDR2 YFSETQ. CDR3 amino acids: CASSWGLAGASEQYF. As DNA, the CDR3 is TGCGCCAGCAGCTGGGGACTAGCGGGAGCATCCGAGCAGTACTTC.

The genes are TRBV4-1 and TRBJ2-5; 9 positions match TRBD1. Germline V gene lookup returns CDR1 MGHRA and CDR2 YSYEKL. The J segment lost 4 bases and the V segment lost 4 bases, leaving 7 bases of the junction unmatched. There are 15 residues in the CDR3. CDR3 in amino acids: CASSRTTGGGETQYF. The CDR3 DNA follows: TGCGCCAGCAGCCGGACAACAGGGGGCGGAGAGACCCAGTACTTC.

The CDR3 loop is CASSLRGGNTDTQYF. The CDR3 DNA is TGTGCCAGCAGCTTACGGGGCGGGAACACAGATACGCAGTATTTT. The rearrangement uses TRBV11-3 and TRBJ2-3; tentatively, D is TRBD2 (6 bases). V was clipped by 2 bases and J by 2 bases, with 11 bases between them. The germline CDR1 and CDR2 sequences are SGHNT and YENEEA. CDR3 length equals 15 residues.

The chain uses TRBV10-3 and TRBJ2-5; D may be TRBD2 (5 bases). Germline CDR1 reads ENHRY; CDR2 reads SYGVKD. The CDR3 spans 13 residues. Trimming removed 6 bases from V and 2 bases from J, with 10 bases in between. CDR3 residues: CAIRRAVQETQYF. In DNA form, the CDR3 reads TGTGCCATCAGGAGGGCAGTGCAAGAGACCCAGTACTTC.

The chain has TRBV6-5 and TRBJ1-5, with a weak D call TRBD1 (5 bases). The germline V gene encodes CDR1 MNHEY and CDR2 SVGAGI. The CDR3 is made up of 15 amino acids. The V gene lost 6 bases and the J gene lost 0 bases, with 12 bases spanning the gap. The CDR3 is CASRTGTYSNQPQHF. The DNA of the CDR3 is TGTGCCAGCAGAACAGGAACATATAGCAATCAGCCCCAGCATTTT.

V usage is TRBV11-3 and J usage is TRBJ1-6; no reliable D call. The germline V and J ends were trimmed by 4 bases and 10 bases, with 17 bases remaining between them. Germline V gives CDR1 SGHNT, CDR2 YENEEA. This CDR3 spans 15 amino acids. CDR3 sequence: CASSSYHRLGSPLHF. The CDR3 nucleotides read TGTGCCAGCAGCTCCTATCATCGGCTGGGATCACCCCTCCACTTT.

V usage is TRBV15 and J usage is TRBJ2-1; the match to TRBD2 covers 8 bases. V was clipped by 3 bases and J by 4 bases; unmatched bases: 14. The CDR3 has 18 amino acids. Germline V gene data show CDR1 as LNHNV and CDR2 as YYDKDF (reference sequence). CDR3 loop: CATSSRTSRGGMYNEQFF. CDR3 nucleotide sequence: TGTGCCACCAGCAGCCGGACTAGCAGGGGTGGGATGTACAATGAGCAGTTCTTC.

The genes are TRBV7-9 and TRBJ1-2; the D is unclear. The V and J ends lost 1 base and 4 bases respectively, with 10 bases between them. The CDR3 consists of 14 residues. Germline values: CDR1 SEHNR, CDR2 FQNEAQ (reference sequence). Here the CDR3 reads CASSLGLVGYGYTF. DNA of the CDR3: TGTGCCAGCAGCTTAGGGTTGGTGGGCTATGGCTACACCTTC.

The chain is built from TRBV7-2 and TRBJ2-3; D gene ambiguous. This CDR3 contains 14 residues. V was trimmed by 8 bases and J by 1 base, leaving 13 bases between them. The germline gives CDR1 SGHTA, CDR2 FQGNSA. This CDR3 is CASELNLRTDTQYF. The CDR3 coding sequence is TGTGCCAGCGAACTTAATCTTCGCACAGATACGCAGTATTTT.

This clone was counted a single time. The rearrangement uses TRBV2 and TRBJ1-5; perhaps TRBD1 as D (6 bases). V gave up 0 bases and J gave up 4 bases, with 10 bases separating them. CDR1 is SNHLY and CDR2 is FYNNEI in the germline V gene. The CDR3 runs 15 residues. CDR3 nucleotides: TGTGCCAGCAGTGAAGCGGGGGCGTCGAATCAGCCCCAGCATTTT. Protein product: CASSEAGASNQPQHF.

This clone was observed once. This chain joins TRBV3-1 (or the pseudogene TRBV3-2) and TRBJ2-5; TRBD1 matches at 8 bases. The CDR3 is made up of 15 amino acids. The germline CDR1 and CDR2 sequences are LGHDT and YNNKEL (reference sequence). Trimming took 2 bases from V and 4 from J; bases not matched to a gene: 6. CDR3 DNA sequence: TGTGCCAGCAGCCAAAACGTCGACAGGGGAGAGACCCAGTACTTC. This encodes CASSQNVDRGETQYF.

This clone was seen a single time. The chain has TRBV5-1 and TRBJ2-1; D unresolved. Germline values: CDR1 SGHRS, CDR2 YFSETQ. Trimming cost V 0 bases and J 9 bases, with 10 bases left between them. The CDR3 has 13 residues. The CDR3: CASSLAIDREQFF. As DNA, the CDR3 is TGCGCCAGCAGCTTGGCCATAGACCGTGAGCAGTTCTTC.

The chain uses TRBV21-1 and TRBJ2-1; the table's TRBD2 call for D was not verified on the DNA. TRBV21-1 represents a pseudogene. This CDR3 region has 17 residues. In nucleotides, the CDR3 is TGTGCCAGCAGCGAGTTCCGTACTAGCGGGATCAACAATGAGCAGTTCTTC. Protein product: CASSEFRTSGINNEQFF.

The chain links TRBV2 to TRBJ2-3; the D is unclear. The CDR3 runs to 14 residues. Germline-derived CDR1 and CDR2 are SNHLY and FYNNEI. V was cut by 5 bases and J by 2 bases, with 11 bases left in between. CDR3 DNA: TGTGCCAGCAGTTTCTCGTTAGACACAGATACGCAGTATTTT. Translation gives CASSFSLDTDTQYF.

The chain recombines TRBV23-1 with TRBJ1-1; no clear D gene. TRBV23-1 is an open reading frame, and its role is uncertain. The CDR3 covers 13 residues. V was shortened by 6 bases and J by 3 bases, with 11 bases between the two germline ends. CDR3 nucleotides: TGCGCCAGCAGACCGGACTCCTACACTGAAGCTTTCTTT. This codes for CASRPDSYTEAFF.

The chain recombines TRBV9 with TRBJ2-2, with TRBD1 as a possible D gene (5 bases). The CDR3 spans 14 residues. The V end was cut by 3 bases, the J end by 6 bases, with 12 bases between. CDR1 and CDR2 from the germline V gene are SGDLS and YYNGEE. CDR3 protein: CASSAQGGPGELFF. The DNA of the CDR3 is TGTGCCAGCAGCGCTCAGGGCGGTCCCGGGGAGCTGTTTTTT. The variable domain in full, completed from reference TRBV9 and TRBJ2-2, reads DSGVTQTPKHLITATGQRVTLRCSPRSGDLSVYWYQQSLDQGLQFLIQYYNGEERAKGNILERFSAQQFPDLHSELNLSSLELGDSALYFCASSAQGGPGELFFGEGSRLTVL.

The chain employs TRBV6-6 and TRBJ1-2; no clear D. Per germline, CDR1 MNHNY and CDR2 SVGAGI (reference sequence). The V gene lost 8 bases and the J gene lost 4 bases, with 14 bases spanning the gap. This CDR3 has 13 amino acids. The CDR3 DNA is TGTGCCAGCCGCCTAGAAGCCAGCTATGGCTACACCTTC. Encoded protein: CASRLEASYGYTF.

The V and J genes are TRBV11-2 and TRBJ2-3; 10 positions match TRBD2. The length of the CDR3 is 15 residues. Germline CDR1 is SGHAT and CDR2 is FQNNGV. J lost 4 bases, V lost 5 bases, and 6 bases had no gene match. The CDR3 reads CASSPGLAGADTQYF. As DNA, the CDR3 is TGTGCCAGCAGCCCCGGCCTAGCGGGAGCAGATACGCAGTATTTT. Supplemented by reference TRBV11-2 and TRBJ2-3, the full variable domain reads EAGVAQSPRYKIIEKRQSVAFWCNPISGHATLYWYQQILGQGPKLLIQFQNNGVVDDSQLPKDRFSAERLKGVDSTLKIQPAKLEDSAVYLCASSPGLAGADTQYFGPGTRLTVL.

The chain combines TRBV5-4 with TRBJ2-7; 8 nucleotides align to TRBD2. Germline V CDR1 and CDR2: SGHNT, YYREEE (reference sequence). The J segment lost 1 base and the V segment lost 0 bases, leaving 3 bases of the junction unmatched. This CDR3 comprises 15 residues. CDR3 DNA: TGTGCCAGCAGCTTGGAAGCGGGGGCGTCCTACGAGCAGTACTTC. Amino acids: CASSLEAGASYEQYF.

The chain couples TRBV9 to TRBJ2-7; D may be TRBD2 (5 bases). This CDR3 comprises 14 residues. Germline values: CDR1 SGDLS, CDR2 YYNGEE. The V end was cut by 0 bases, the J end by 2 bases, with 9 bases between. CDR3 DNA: TGTGCCAGCAGCGTAGCCGCCGGGGCCTACGAGCAGTACTTC. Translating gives CASSVAAGAYEQYF.

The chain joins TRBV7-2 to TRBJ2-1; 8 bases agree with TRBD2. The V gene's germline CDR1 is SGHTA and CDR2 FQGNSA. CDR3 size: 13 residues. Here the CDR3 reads CVVSGDIENEQFF. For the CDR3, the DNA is TGTGTTGTTAGCGGGGATATTGAAAATGAGCAGTTCTTC. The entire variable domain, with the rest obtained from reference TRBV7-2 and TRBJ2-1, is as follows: GAGVSQSPSNKVTEKGKDVELRCDPISGHTALYWYRQSLGQGLEFLIYFQGNSAPDKSGLPSDRFSAERTGGSVSTLTIQRTQQEDSAVYLCVVSGDIENEQFFGPGTRLTVL.

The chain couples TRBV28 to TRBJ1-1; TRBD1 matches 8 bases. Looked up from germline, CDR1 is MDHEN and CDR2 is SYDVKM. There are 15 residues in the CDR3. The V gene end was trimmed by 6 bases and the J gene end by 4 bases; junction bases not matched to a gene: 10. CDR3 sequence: CASRVASQGATEAFF. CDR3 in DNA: TGTGCCAGCAGGGTGGCCTCCCAGGGGGCCACTGAAGCTTTCTTT.

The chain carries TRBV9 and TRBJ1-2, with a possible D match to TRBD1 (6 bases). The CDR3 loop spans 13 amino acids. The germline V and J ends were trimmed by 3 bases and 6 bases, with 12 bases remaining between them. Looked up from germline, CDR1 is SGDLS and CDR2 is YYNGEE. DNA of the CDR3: TGTGCCAGCAGCGCCTACAGGGCGAATGGCTACACCTTC. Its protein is CASSAYRANGYTF.

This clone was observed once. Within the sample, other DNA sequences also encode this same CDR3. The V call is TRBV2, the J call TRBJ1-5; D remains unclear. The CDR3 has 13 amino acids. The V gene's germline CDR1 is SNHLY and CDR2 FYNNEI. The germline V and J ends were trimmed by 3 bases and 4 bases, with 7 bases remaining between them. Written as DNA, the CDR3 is TGTGCCAGCAGTGAGGAAGGGAATCAGCCCCAGCATTTT. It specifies CASSEEGNQPQHF.